This T cell receptor (beta chain) came from a study of T cells in localized non-small cell lung cancer. Study-wide results and caveats: Of the top 100 tumor clones, median around 60 were in adjacent lung, approximately 30 among its top 100.

Concerning this clone: Its matching antigen is unknown.

Per germline, CDR1 SGHRS and CDR2 YFSETQ. The CDR3 totals 15 residues. The V end lost 0 bases, the J end lost 5 bases, and 11 bases lay between the germline ends. TCRdb keeps only in-frame clones here, not all; method: immunoSEQ multiplex PCR. The sample lists tens of thousands of clones; roughly 86% were seen once. The sequencing here drew on peripheral blood, taken before any cancer treatment. This clonotype was sampled from a female donor aged 60 or older with stage I squamous cell lung carcinoma. The gene calls are TRBV5-1 and TRBJ2-2; D gene ambiguous. The CDR3 coding sequence is TGCGCCAGCAGCTTGGTTCTAGTGGGAACCGGGGAGCTGTTTTTT. Translation: CASSLVLVGTGELFF.